A single sample is the source of the 2 T cell receptor beta chains below, sequenced in a study of blood T cell repertoires in COVID-19. TCRdb's table, derived via immunoSEQ multiplex PCR, lists solely in-frame clones and lacks some. Among around 97,000 clones listed, 87% were seen once. Sequenced material: peripheral blood. The receptors derive from a human donor in a cohort sampled during active COVID-19.

CDR3 region: CASSPGGNYGYTF. DNA for the CDR3: TGTGCCAGCAGCCCAGGGGGCAACTATGGCTACACCTTC. V usage is TRBV12-3 or TRBV12-4 and J usage is TRBJ1-2; 8 nucleotides align to TRBD1. V dropped 6 bases and J dropped 2; count of bases not matched to a gene: 2. The CDR3 has 13 residues.

V usage is TRBV3-1 (or the pseudogene TRBV3-2) and J usage is TRBJ1-1; D gene unclear. Germline V gene lookup returns CDR1 LGHDT and CDR2 YNNKEL (reference sequence). V was shortened by 1 base and J by 1 base, with 7 bases between the two germline ends. The CDR3 has 14 residues. The CDR3 nucleotides read TGTGCCAGCAGCCAAGTGGTGCGGAACACTGAAGCTTTCTTT. Encoded protein: CASSQVVRNTEAFF.